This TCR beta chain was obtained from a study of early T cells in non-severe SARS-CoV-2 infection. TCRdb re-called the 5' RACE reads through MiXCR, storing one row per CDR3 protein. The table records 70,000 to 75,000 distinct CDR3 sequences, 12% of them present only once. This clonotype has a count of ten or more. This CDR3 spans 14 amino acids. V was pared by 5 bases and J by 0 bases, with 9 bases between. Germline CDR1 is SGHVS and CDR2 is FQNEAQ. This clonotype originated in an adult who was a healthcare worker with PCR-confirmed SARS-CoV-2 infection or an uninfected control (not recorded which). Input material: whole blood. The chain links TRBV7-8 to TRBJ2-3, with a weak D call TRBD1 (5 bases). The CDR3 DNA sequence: TGTGCCAGCAGCGGGGCTACTAGCACAGATACGCAGTATTTT. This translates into CASSGATSTDTQYF. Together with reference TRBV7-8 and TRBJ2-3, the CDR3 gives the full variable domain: GAGVSQSPRYKVAKRGQDVALRCDPISGHVSLFWYQQALGQGPEFLTYFQNEAQLDKSGLPSDRFFAERPEGSVSTLKIQRTQQEDSAVYLCASSGATSTDTQYFGPGTRLTVL.